This T cell receptor beta chain was captured by sequencing in a study of T cell responses to AZD1222 COVID-19 vaccine. The overall study: Pooling covered second doses at about 4 or about 12 weeks.

Trimming took 0 bases from V and 5 from J; bases not matched to a gene: 5. Per the germline V gene, CDR1 is PRHDT and CDR2 is FYEKMQ (reference sequence). The CDR3 runs to 15 residues. This clone was detected only once. Its antigen is still unknown. Study observations and caveats: White British people made up most donors, females outnumbered males, and clonal diversity was possibly underestimated. Across the whole spike, CD4 TCRs peaked at regions 160-218 and 743-854.

TCRdb keeps only in-frame clones here, not all; method: immunoSEQ multiplex PCR. This table has around 120,000 clones, about 89% appearing once. The sample in question was peripheral blood, obtained on day 0 of AZD1222 vaccination. The chain joins TRBV13 to TRBJ2-7; TRBD1 agrees at 9 bases. The receptor was isolated from an adult in good health. Written as DNA, the CDR3 is TGTGCCAGCAGCTTAGGGGGACAGGGTTATCACGAGCAGTACTTC. Translation: CASSLGGQGYHEQYF.